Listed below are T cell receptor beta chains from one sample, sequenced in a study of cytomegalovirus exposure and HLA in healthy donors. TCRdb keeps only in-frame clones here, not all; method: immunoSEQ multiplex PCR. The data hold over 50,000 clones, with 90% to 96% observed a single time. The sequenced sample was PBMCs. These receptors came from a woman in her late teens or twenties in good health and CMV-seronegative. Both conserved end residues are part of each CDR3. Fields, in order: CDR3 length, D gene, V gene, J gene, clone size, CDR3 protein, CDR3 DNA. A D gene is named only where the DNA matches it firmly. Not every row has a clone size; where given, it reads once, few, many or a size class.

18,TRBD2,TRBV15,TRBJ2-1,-,CATSRVYQRGGSYNEQFF,TGTGCCACCAGCAGAGTCTACCAGCGGGGGGGCTCCTACAATGAGCAGTTCTTC
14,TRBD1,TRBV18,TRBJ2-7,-,CASSPTGGGYEQYF,TGTGCCAGCTCACCGACAGGGGGGGGCTACGAGCAGTACTTC
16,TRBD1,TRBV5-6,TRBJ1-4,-,CASSLATGQINEKLFF,TGTGCCAGCAGCTTGGCGACGGGACAGATTAATGAAAAACTGTTTTTT
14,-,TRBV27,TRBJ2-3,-,CASSPRDGADTQYF,TGTGCCAGCAGCCCCCGGGATGGTGCAGATACGCAGTATTTT
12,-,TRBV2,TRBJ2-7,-,CASRPDGDEQYF,TGTGCCAGTCGGCCCGACGGGGACGAGCAGTACTTC
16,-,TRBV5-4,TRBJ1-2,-,CASSWRRGQSNYGYTF,TGTGCCAGCAGCTGGCGGCGGGGCCAGTCTAACTATGGCTACACCTTC
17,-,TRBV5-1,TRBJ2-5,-,CASSLGYRTRVGETQYF,TGCGCCAGCAGCTTGGGGTACAGGACAAGAGTCGGGGAGACCCAGTACTTC
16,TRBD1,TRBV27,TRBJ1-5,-,CASSLSYYRDRVAQHF,TGTGCCAGCAGTTTATCCTATTACCGGGACAGGGTAGCCCAGCATTTT
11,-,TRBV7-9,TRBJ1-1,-,CASSVTGEAFF,TGTGCCAGCAGCGTTACAGGTGAAGCTTTCTTT
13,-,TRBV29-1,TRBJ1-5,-,CSVEGGTGQPQHF,TGCAGCGTTGAGGGGGGAACCGGCCAGCCCCAGCATTTT
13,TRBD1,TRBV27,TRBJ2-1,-,CASRLGQANEQFF,TGTGCCAGCAGGCTAGGACAGGCCAATGAGCAGTTCTTC
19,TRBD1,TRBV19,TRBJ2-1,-,CASSYHPAQGGPRYNEQFF,TGTGCCAGTAGCTATCACCCGGCACAGGGGGGACCCAGGTACAATGAGCAGTTCTTC
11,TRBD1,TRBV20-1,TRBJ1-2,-,CSARTGRGYTF,TGCAGTGCCCGGACAGGGAGAGGCTACACCTTC
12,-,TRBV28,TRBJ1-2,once,CASSPPPYGYTF,TGTGCCAGCAGTCCCCCCCCTTATGGCTACACCTTC
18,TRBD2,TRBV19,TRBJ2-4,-,CASSIRWTSGGARYIQYF,TGTGCCAGTAGTATAAGGTGGACTAGCGGGGGGGCCAGGTACATTCAGTACTTC
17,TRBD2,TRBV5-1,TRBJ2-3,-,CASSLGRLAGGQDTQYF,TGCGCCAGCAGCTTGGGCCGACTAGCGGGGGGCCAAGATACGCAGTATTTT
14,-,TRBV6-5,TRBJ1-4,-,CASSPTTTNEKLFF,TGTGCCAGCAGCCCCACTACAACTAATGAAAAACTGTTTTTT
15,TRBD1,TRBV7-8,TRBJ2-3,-,CASSSWTGGRDTQYF,TGTGCCAGCAGCTCGTGGACAGGGGGCAGAGATACGCAGTATTTT
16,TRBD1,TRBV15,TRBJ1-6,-,CATTPGGQGGNSPLHF,TGTGCCACCACCCCCGGGGGACAGGGGGGTAATTCACCCCTCCACTTT
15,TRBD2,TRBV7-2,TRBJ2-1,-,CASGQPGLAGDEQFF,TGTGCCAGCGGCCAACCGGGACTAGCGGGAGATGAGCAGTTCTTC
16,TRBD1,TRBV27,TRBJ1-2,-,CASSTFYRGGDYGYTF,TGTGCCAGCTCCACCTTCTACAGGGGTGGGGACTATGGCTACACCTTC
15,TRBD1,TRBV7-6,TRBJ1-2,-,CGSSPGTGVGDGYTF,TGTGGCAGCAGCCCCGGGACAGGGGTGGGCGATGGCTACACCTTC
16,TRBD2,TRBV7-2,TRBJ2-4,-,CASSLGPGTSPSIQYF,TGTGCCAGCAGCTTAGGCCCCGGGACTAGCCCCTCCATTCAGTACTTC
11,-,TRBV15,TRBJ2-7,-,CATSRDVEQYF,TGTGCCACCAGCAGAGACGTCGAGCAGTACTTC
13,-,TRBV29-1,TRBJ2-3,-,CSGAGGATDTQYF,TGCAGCGGGGCCGGAGGGGCCACGGATACGCAGTATTTT
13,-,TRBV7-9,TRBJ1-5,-,CASSLGGREPQHF,TGTGCCAGCAGCTTAGGCGGGCGGGAGCCCCAGCATTTT
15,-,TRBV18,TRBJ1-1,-,CASSPTRELWTEAFF,TGTGCCAGCTCACCGACTAGGGAATTGTGGACTGAAGCTTTCTTT
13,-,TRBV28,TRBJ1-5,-,CASSLASNQPQHF,TGTGCCAGCAGTTTGGCCAGCAATCAGCCCCAGCATTTT
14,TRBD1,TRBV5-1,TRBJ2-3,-,CASSLGQGMGTQYF,TGCGCCAGCAGCTTGGGACAGGGGATGGGTACGCAGTATTTT
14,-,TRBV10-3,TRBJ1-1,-,CAISESRGGTEAFF,TGTGCCATCAGTGAGTCTCGGGGGGGGACTGAAGCTTTCTTT
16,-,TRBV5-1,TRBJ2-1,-,CASRVPLEGGHNEQFF,TGCGCCAGCAGGGTTCCCCTGGAGGGGGGGCACAATGAGCAGTTCTTC
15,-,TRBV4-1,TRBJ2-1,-,CASSHSLGVGDEQFF,TGCGCCAGCAGCCATTCCTTGGGCGTGGGCGATGAGCAGTTCTTC